This passage covers 2 T cell receptor beta chains from one sample sequenced in a study of cytomegalovirus exposure and HLA in healthy donors. 60 Vbeta and 13 Jbeta primers were used in PCR. The repertoire was sequenced with immunoSEQ multiplex PCR; TCRdb's copy has only in-frame clones and lacks some. The sample shows roughly 140,000 clones, over 75% of them seen only once. Specimen: PBMCs. The receptor source for this set is a man aged 25-40 years in good health and CMV-seropositive.

The V call is TRBV9, the J call TRBJ1-6; D is unresolved. The CDR3 is 14 residues long. Germline assignment: CDR1 SGDLS and CDR2 YYNGEE. The V gene lost 0 bases and the J gene lost 8 bases, with 9 bases spanning the gap. The CDR3 coding sequence is TGTGCCAGCAGCGTAGGGCAGGCTTATTCACCCCTCCACTTT. This gives the protein CASSVGQAYSPLHF.

This clone was observed a few times. The chain joins TRBV30 to TRBJ1-2; D gene unclear. Germline V gene data show CDR1 as GTSNPN and CDR2 as SVGIG (reference sequence). V was pared by 0 bases and J by 0 bases, with 14 bases between. This CDR3 spans 16 amino acids. The CDR3 is CAWSVGFRHSNYGYTF. CDR3 DNA: TGTGCCTGGAGTGTAGGTTTTCGACACTCTAACTATGGCTACACCTTC.